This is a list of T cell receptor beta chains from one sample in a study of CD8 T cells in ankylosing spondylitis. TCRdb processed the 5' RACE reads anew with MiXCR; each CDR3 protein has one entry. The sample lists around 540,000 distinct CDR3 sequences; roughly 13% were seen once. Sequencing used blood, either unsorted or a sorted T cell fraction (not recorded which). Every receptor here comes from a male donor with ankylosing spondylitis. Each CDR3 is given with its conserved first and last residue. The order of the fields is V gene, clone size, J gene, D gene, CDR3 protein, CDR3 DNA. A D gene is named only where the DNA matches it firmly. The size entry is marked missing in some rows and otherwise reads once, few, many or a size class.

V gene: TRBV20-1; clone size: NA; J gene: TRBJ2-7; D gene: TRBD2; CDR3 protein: CSALQPLAGAMSYEQYF; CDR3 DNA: TGCAGTGCTCTCCAACCGCTAGCGGGAGCTATGTCCTACGAGCAGTACTTC
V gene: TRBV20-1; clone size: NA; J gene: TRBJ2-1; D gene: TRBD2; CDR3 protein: CSASVPTSGREDEQFF; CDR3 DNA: TGCAGTGCTAGTGTCCCGACTAGCGGGAGGGAGGATGAGCAGTTCTTC
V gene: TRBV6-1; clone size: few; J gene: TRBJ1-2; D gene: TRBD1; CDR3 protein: CASSEEGGSANYGYTF; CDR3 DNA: TGTGCCAGCAGTGAAGAAGGGGGCTCAGCTAACTATGGCTACACCTTC
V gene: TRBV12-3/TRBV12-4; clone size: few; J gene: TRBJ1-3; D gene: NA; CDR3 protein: CASSLEGARNTIYF; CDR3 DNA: TGTGCCAGCAGTTTAGAGGGAGCAAGAAACACCATATATTTT
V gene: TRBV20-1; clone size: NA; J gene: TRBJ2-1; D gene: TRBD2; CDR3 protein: CSAREGTSQGIDEQFF; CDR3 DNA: TGCAGTGCTAGAGAAGGGACTAGTCAGGGAATCGATGAGCAGTTCTTC
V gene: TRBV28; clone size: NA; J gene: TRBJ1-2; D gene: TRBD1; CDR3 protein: CASKAPGGSGGYTF; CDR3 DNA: TGTGCCAGCAAGGCCCCAGGGGGCTCGGGGGGCTACACCTTC
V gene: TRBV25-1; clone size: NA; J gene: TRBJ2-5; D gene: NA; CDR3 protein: CASSEVVETQYF; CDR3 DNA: TGTGCCAGCAGTGAGGTGGTGGAGACCCAGTACTTC
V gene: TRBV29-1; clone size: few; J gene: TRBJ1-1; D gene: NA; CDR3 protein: CSAGGRPYEAFF; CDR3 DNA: TGCAGCGCAGGCGGGAGACCCTATGAAGCTTTCTTT
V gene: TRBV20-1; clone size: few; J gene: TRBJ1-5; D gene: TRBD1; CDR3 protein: CSARVTGGGIPQHF; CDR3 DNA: TGCAGTGCTAGAGTTACAGGGGGGGGTATACCCCAGCATTTT
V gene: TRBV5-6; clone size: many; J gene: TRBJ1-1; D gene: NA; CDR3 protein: CASSLLGAVTEAFF; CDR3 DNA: TGTGCCAGCAGCTTGCTGGGGGCGGTCACTGAAGCTTTCTTT
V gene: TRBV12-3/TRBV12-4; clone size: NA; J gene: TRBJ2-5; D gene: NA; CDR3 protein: CASRQQLYQETQYF; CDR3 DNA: TGTGCCAGCAGACAGCAGTTGTACCAAGAGACCCAGTACTTC
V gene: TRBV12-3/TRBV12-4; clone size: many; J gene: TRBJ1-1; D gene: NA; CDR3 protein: CASTLGQSRTEAFF; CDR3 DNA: TGTGCCAGCACCCTTGGACAGTCGAGAACTGAAGCTTTCTTT
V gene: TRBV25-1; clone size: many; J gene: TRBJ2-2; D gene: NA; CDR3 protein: CASSVTGELFF; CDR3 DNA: TGTGCCAGCAGTGTCACCGGGGAGCTGTTTTTT
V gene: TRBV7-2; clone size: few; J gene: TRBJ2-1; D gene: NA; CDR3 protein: CASSLAGAPNEQFF; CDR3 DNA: TGTGCCAGCAGCTTAGCGGGAGCCCCCAATGAGCAGTTCTTC
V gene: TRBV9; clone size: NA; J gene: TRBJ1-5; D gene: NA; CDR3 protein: CASSVDDRSNQPQHF; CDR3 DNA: TGTGCCAGCAGCGTAGATGACCGTAGCAATCAGCCCCAGCATTTT
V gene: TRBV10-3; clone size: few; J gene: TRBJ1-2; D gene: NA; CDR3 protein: CAISESGEFGYGYTF; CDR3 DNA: TGTGCCATCAGTGAGTCGGGGGAGTTTGGCTATGGCTACACCTTC
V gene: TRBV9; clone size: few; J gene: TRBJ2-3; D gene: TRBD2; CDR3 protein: CASSFGLGSTDTQYF; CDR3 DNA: TGTGCCAGCAGCTTCGGACTAGGGAGCACAGATACGCAGTATTTT
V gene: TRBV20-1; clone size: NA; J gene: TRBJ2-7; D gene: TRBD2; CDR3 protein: CSAQSWGGQYF; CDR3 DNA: TGCAGTGCCCAGAGCTGGGGGGGGCAGTACTTC
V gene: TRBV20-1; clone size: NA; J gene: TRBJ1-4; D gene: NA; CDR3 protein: CSATQQGTANEKLFF; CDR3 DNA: TGCAGTGCTACTCAACAGGGAACGGCTAATGAAAAACTGTTTTTT
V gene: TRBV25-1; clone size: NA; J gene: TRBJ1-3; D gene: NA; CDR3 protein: CASSEWDGSGNTIYF; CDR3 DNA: TGTGCCAGCAGTGAATGGGACGGCTCTGGAAACACCATATATTTT
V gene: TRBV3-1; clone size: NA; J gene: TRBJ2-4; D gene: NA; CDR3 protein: CASSQEDLTKNIQYF; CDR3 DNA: TGTGCCAGCAGCCAAGAGGATCTAACCAAAAACATTCAGTACTTC
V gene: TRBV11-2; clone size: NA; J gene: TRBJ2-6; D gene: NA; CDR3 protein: CASSLRRVSGANVLTF; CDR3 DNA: TGTGCCAGCAGCTTGCGGCGGGTCTCTGGGGCCAACGTCCTGACTTTC
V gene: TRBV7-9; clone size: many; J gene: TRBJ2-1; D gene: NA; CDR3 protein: CASSSLYNEQFF; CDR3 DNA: TGTGCCAGCAGCTCCTTATACAATGAGCAGTTCTTC
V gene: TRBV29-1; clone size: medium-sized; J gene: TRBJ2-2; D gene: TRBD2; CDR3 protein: CSVRGGGTGELFF; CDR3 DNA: TGCAGCGTTCGTGGGGGGGGCACCGGGGAGCTGTTTTTT
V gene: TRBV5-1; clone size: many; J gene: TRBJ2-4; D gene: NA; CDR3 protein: CASSPRDLVAKNIQYF; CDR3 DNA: TGCGCCAGCAGCCCTCGAGACTTGGTAGCCAAAAACATTCAGTACTTC
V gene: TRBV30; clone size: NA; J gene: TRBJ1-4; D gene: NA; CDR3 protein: CAWSHLWLSNEKLFF; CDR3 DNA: TGTGCCTGGAGCCACCTCTGGCTGTCTAATGAAAAACTGTTTTTT
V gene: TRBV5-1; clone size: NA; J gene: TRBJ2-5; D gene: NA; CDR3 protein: CASSLSGRETQYF; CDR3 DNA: TGCGCCAGCAGCTTGAGCGGACGGGAGACCCAGTACTTC
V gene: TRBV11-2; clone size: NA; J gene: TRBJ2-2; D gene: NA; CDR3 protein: CASSLESGLSSAGELFF; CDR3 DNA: TGTGCCAGCAGCTTAGAATCCGGTTTGTCCTCTGCCGGGGAGCTGTTTTTT
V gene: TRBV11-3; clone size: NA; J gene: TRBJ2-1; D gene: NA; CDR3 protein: CASSFYPYNEQFF; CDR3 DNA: TGTGCCAGCAGCTTCTACCCTTACAATGAGCAGTTCTTC
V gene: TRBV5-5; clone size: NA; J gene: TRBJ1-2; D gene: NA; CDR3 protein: CASSFAEGNYGYTF; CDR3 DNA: TGTGCCAGCAGCTTCGCGGAGGGTAACTATGGCTACACCTTC
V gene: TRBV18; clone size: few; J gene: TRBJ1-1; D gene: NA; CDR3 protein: CASSPPVDSRTEAFF; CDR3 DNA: TGTGCCAGCTCACCACCGGTGGACAGCCGGACTGAAGCTTTCTTT
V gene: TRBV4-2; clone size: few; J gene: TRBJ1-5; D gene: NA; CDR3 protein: CASSQEEAGHSNQPQHF; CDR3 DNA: TGTGCCAGCAGCCAAGAGGAGGCAGGCCATAGCAATCAGCCCCAGCATTTT
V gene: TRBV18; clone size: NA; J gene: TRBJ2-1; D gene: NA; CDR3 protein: CASSLDRMGGGEQFF; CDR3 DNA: TGTGCCAGCTCACTCGACAGAATGGGGGGAGGTGAGCAGTTCTTC
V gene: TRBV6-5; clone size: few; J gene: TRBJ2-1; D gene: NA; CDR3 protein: CASSGRSLEQFF; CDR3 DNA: TGTGCCAGCAGTGGTAGGAGTTTGGAGCAGTTCTTC
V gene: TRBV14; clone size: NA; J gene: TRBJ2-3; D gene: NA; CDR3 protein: CASSQEADLWQYF; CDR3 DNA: TGTGCCAGCAGCCAAGAGGCCGACCTTTGGCAGTATTTT
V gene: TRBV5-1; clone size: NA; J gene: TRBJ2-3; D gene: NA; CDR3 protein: CASSIGISDTQYF; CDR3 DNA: TGCGCCAGCAGCATCGGGATTTCAGATACGCAGTATTTT
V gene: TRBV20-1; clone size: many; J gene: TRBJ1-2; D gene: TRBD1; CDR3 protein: CSARDRDYGYTF; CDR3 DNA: TGCAGTGCTAGGGACAGGGACTATGGCTACACCTTC
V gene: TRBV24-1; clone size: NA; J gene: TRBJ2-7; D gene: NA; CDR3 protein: CATSDPESYEQYF; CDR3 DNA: TGTGCCACCAGTGATCCGGAGTCCTACGAGCAGTACTTC
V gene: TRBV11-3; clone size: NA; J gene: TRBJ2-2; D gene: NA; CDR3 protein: CASSSRQLNQNTGELFF; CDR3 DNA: TGTGCCAGCAGCTCGCGGCAGCTTAATCAGAACACCGGGGAGCTGTTTTTT
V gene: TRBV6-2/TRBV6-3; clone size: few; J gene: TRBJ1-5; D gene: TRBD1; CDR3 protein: CASSYPGGYNQPQHF; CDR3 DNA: TGTGCCAGCAGTTACCCAGGGGGCTACAATCAGCCCCAGCATTTT
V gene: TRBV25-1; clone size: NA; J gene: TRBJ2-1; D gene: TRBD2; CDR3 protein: CASSVLSGRADYEQFF; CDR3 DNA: TGTGCCAGCAGTGTTCTTAGCGGGAGGGCTGACTATGAGCAGTTCTTC
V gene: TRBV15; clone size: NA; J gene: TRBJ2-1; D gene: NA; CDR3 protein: CATSRDYREQFF; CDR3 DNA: TGTGCCACCAGCAGAGATTACAGGGAGCAGTTCTTC
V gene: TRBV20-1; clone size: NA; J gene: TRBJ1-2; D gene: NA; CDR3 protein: CSAQPSEDYYGYTF; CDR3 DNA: TGCAGTGCTCAACCAAGCGAGGATTACTATGGCTACACCTTC
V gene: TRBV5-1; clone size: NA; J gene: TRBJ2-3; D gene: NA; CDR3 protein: CASSLIQSTDTQYF; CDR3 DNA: TGCGCCAGCAGCTTGATACAGAGCACAGATACGCAGTATTTT
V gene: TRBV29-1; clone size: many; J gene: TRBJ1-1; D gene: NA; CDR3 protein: CSTYRELNTEAFF; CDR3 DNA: TGCAGCACTTACAGGGAGTTGAACACTGAAGCTTTCTTT
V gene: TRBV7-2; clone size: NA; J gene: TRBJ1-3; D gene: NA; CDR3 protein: CASSPASYSGNTIYF; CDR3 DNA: TGTGCCAGCAGCCCCGCCAGTTACTCTGGAAACACCATATATTTT
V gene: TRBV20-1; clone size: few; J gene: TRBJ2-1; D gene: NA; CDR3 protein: CSARARAGEQFF; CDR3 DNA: TGCAGTGCTAGAGCCCGGGCGGGAGAGCAGTTCTTC
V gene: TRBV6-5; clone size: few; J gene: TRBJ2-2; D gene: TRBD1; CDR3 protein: CASSYSRTGNGELFF; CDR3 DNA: TGTGCCAGCAGTTACTCCCGGACAGGGAACGGGGAGCTGTTTTTT